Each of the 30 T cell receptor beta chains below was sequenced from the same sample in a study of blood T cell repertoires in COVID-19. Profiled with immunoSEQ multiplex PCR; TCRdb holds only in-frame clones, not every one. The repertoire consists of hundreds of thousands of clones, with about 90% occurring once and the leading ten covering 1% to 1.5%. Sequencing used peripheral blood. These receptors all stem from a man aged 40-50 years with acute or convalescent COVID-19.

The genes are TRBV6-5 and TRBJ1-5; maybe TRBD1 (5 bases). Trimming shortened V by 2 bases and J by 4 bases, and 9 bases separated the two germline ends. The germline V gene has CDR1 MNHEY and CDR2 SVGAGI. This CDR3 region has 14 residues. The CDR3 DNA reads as TGTGCCAGCAGTTACGCCGGGGGGAATCAGCCCCAGCATTTT. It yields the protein CASSYAGGNQPQHF.

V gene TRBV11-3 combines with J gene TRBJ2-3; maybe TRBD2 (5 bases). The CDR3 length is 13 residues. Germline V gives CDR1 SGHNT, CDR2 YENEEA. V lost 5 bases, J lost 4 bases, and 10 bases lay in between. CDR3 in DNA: TGTGCCAGCAGCACAGAGGGTCCAGATACGCAGTATTTT. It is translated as CASSTEGPDTQYF.

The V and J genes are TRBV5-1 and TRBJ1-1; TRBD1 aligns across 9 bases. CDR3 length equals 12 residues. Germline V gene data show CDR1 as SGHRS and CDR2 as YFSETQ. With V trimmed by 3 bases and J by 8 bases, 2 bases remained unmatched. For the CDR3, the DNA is TGCGCCAGCAGCTCTACAGGGGGCGAAGCTTTCTTT. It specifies CASSSTGGEAFF.

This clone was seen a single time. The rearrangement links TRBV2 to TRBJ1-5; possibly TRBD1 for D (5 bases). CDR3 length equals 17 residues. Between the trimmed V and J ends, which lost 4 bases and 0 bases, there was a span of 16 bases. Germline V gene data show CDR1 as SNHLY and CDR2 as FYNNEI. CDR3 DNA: TGTGCCAGCAGTGTAGGCCAGGGAGGAATTAGCAATCAGCCCCAGCATTTT. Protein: CASSVGQGGISNQPQHF.

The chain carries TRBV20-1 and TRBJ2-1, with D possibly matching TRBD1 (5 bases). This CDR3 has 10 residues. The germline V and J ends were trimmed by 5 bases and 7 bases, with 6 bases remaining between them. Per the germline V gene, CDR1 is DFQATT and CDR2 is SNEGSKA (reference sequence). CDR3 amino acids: CSAYRNEQFF. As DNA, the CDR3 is TGCAGTGCTTACAGGAATGAGCAGTTCTTC.

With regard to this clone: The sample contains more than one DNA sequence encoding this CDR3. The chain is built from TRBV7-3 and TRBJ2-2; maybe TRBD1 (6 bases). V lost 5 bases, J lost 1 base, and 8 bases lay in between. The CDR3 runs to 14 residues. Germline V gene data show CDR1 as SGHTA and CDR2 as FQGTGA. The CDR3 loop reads CASSPTGNTGELFF. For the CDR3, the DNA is TGTGCCAGCAGCCCGACAGGGAACACCGGGGAGCTGTTTTTT.

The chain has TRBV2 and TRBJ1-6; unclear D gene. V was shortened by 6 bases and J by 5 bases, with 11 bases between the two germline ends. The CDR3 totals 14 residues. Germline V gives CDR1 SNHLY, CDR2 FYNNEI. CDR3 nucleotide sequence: TGTGCCAGCAGCGTGAGGGAGGATAATTCACCCCTCCACTTT. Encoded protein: CASSVREDNSPLHF.

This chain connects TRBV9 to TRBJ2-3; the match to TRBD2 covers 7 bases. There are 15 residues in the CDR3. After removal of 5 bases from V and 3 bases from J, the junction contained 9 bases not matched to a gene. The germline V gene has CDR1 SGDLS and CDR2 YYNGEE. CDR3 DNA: TGTGCCAGCAGTTCACTAGCGATTAGGACAGATACGCAGTATTTT. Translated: CASSSLAIRTDTQYF.

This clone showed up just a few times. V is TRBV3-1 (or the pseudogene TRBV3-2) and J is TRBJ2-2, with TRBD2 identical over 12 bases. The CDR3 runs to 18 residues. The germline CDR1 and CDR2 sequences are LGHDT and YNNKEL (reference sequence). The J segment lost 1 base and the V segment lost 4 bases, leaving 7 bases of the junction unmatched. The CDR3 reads CASSPGLAGTMNTGELFF. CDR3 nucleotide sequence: TGTGCCAGCAGCCCCGGACTAGCGGGGACGATGAACACCGGGGAGCTGTTTTTT.

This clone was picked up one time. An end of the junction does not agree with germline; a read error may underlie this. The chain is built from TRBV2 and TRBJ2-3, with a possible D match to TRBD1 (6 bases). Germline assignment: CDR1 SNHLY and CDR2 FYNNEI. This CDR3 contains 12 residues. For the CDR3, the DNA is TGTGCCAGCAGTTTCGACAGGCGACTTAAATTTTTT. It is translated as CASSFDRRLKFF.

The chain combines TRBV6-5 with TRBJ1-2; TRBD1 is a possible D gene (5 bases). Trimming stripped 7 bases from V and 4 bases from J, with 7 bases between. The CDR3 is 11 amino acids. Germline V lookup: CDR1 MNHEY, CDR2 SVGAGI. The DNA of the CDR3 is TGTGCCAGCACGGGGGGCTATGGCTACACCTTC. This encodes CASTGGYGYTF.

CDR3: CASRGTTYGYTF. DNA of the CDR3: TGTGCCAGTAGGGGCACCACCTATGGCTACACCTTC. J is TRBJ1-2 and V is TRBV19, with D hard to call. Germline-derived CDR1 and CDR2 are LNHDA and SQIVND (reference sequence). V lost 6 bases and J 4 bases, leaving 9 bases between the germline ends. CDR3 length: 12 amino acids.

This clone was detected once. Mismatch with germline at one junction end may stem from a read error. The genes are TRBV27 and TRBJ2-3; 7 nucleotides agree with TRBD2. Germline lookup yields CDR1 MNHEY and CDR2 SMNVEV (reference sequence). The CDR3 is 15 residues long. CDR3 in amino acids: CASSVSSGRTDTQYF. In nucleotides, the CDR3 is TGTGCCAGCAGTGTATCTAGCGGCCGCACAGATACGCAGTATTTT.

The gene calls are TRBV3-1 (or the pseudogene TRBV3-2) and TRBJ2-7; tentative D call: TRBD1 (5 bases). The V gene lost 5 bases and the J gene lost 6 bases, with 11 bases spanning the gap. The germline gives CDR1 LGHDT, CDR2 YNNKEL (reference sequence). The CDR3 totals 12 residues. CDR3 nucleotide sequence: TGTGCCAGCAGCATCCTAACAGGCGAGCAGTACTTC. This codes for CASSILTGEQYF.

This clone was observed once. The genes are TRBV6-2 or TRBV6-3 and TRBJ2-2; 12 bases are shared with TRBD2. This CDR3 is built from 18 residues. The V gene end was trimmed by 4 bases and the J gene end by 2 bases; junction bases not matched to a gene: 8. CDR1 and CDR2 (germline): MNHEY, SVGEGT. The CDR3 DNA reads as TGTGCCAGCAGTTCCTCTCTAGCGGGGGGGCCCAACACCGGGGAGCTGTTTTTT. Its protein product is CASSSSLAGGPNTGELFF.

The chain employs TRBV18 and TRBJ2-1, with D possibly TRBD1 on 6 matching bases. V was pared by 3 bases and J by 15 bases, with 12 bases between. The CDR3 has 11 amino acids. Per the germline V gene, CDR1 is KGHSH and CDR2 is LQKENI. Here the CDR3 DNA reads TGTGCCAGCTCACCTGGCCAGGGGAGGTTCTTC. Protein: CASSPGQGRFF.

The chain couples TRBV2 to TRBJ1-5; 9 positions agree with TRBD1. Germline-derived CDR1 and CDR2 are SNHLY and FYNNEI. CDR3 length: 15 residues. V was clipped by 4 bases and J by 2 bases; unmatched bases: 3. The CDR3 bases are TGTGCCAGCAGTGGCGGGACAGGGCGCAATCAGCCCCAGCATTTT. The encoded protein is CASSGGTGRNQPQHF.

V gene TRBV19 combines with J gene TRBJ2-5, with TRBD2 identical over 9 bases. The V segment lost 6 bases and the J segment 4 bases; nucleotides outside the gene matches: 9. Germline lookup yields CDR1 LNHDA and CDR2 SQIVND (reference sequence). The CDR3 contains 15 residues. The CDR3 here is CASSAGTSSSETQYF. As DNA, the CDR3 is TGTGCCAGTAGCGCCGGGACTAGCTCCTCAGAGACCCAGTACTTC.

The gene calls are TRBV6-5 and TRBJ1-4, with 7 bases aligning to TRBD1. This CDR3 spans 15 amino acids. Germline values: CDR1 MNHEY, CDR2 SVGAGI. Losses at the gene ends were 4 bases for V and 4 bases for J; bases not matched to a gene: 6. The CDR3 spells CASSSRGQINEKLFF. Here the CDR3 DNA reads TGTGCCAGCAGTTCGCGGGGACAGATTAATGAAAAACTGTTTTTT.

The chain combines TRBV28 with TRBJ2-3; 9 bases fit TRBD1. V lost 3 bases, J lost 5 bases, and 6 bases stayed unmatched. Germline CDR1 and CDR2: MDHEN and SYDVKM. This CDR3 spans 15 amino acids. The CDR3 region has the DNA TGTGCCAGCAGTTTGACCGGGACAGGGAAAGATACGCAGTATTTT. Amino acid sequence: CASSLTGTGKDTQYF.

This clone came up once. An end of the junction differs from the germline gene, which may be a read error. The chain's CDR3 is CASSLTTGSGDTIYF. In DNA, the CDR3 is TGTGCCAGCAGTTTGACGACAGGATCTGGAGACACCATATATTTT. The rearrangement links TRBV28 to TRBJ1-3; a possible D gene is TRBD1 (6 bases). CDR3 size: 15 residues. Germline-derived CDR1 and CDR2 are MDHEN and SYDVKM.

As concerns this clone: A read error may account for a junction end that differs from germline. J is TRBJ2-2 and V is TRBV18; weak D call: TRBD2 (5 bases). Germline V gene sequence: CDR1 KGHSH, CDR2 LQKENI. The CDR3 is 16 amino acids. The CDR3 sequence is CASSPQEVSNTGELFF. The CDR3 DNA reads TGTGCCAGTTCACCCCAGGAGGTGTCGAACACCGGGGAGCTGTTTTTT. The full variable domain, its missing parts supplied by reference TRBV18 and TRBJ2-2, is NAGVMQNPRHLVRRRGQEARLRCSPMKGHSHVYWYRQLPEEGLKFMVYLQKENIIDESGMPKERFSAEFPKEGPSILRIQQVVRGDSAAYFCASSPQEVSNTGELFFGEGSRLTVL.

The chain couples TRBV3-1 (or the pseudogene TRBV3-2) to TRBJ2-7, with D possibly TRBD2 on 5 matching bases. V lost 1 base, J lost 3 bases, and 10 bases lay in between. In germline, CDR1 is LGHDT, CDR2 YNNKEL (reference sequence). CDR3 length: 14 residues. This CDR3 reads CASSQVGLSYEQYF. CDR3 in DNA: TGTGCCAGCAGCCAAGTCGGACTGAGCTACGAGCAGTACTTC.

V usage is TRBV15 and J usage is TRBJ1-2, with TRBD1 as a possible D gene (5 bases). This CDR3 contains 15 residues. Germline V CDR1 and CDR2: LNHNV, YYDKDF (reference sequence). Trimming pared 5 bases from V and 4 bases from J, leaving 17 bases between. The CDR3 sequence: CATSETRVESYGYTF. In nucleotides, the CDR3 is TGTGCCACCAGCGAAACCAGGGTGGAATCCTATGGCTACACCTTC.

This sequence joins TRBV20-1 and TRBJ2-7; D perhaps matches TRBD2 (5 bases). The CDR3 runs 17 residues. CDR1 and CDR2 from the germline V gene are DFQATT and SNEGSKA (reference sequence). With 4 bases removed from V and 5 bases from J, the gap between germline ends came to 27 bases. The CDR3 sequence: CSATEGRRTAVSNEQYF. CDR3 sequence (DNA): TGCAGTGCTACTGAGGGTCGTAGGACTGCGGTGAGCAACGAGCAGTACTTC.

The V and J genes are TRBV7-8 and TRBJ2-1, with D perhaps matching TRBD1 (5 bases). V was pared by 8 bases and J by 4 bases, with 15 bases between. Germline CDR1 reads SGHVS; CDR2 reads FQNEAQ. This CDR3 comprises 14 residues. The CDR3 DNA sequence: TGTGCCAGCGTTGGACACCCCTTATACAATGAGCAGTTCTTC. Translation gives CASVGHPLYNEQFF.

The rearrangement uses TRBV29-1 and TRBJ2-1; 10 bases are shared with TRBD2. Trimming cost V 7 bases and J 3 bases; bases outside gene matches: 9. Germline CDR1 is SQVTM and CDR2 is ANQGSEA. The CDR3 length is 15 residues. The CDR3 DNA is TGCAGCGCCGATGGTCTAGCGGGAGTCTACAATGAGCAGTTCTTC. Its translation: CSADGLAGVYNEQFF.

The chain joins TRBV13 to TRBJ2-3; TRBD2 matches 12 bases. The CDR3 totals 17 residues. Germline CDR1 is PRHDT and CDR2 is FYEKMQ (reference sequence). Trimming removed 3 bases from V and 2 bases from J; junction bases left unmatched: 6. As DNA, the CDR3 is TGTGCCAGCAGCTTCGCACTAGCGGGGGGACTCACAGATACGCAGTATTTT. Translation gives CASSFALAGGLTDTQYF.

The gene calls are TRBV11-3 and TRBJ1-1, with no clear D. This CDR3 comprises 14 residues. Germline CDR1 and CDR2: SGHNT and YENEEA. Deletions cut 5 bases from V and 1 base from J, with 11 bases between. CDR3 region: CASSVRGSNTEAFF. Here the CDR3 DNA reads TGTGCCAGCAGCGTCCGAGGGTCGAACACTGAAGCTTTCTTT.

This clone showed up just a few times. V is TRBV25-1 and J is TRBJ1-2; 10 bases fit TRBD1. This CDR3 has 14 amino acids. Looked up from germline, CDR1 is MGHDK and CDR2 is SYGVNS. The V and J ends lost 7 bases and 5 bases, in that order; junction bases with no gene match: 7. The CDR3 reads CASINGTGAYGYTF. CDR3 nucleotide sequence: TGTGCCAGCATTAACGGGACAGGGGCTTATGGCTACACCTTC.